This TCR beta chain was captured in a study of vaccination and CD4 T cells after COVID-19. Overall study context: Median time from second vaccine dose to sampling was roughly 65 days (14 to 241). Study-wide results and limits: Relatively few convalescent patients and no early post-infection timepoints were analyzed.

Treatment indicated: roughly 11-day PBMC culture with coronavirus spike peptide pools or control peptides (ViraFEST assay). ViraFEST used peptide pools to expand antigen-specific T cells before TCR sequencing. Cultured CD4+ T cells had their DNA profiled by the Oncomine TCR Beta short-read assay. TCRdb recomputed calls from the PCR reads with MiXCR, one row per CDR3 protein. The data show approximately 14,000 distinct CDR3 sequences, roughly 50% seen once. Note on this clonotype: Its antigen is undetermined.

The TCR sequence derives from a human donor who had recovered from COVID-19. Sequenced material: CD4+ T cells from blood, cultured in vitro, taken before SARS-CoV-2 vaccination.

The CDR3 is CSAPTTDTQYF. The CDR3 DNA follows: TGCAGTGCTCCAACGACAGATACGCAGTATTTT. The chain recombines TRBV20-1 with TRBJ2-3; D is unresolved. The CDR3 has 11 amino acids. Germline CDR1 is DFQATT and CDR2 is SNEGSKA (reference sequence). Between the trimmed V and J ends, which lost 5 bases and 3 bases, there was a span of 6 bases.